A single sample is the source of the 10 T cell receptor beta chains below, sequenced in a study of shared clonotypes between healthy human individuals. The repertoire was sequenced with immunoSEQ multiplex PCR; TCRdb's copy has only in-frame clones and lacks some. The table records approximately 980,000 clones, less than 85% of them present only once. The sample taken for sequencing was memory CD4+ T cells sorted from blood. Subset described: CD45RA-negative fraction. Receptors were obtained from a man aged 18 to 29 in good health.

As regards this clone: Additional DNA sequences in this sample encode the identical CDR3. V gene TRBV6-6 combines with J gene TRBJ2-7; D not certain. The CDR3 runs to 11 residues. V lost 8 bases and J 3 bases, leaving 8 bases between the germline ends. The germline gives CDR1 MNHNY, CDR2 SVGAGI (reference sequence). The CDR3 spells CASSRGYEQYF. As DNA, the CDR3 is TGTGCCAGCTCCCGCGGCTACGAGCAGTACTTC.

The chain employs TRBV4-3 and TRBJ2-3, with D uncertain. V gave up 0 bases and J gave up 8 bases, with 9 bases separating them. The CDR3 loop spans 13 amino acids. From germline, CDR1 is LGHNA and CDR2 YSLEER. CDR3 protein: CASSQDPQGTQYF. The DNA of the CDR3 is TGCGCCAGCAGCCAAGATCCCCAAGGTACGCAGTATTTT.

This clone was counted once. The rearrangement joins TRBV7-9 to TRBJ2-2, with D perhaps given as TRBD1 or TRBD2 (6 bases each). The length of the CDR3 is 17 residues. CDR1 SEHNR and CDR2 FQNEAQ come from the germline V gene (reference sequence). The ends were cut back, 5 bases at V and 4 bases at J, with 20 bases in the middle. Here the CDR3 reads CASSTAGGQGGTGELFF. The CDR3 DNA reads TGTGCCAGCAGCACGGCCGGGGGCCAGGGCGGCACCGGGGAGCTGTTTTTT.

This sequence joins TRBV4-1 and TRBJ2-3; 8 bases are shared with TRBD2. The J segment lost 5 bases and the V segment lost 3 bases, leaving 7 bases of the junction unmatched. In germline, CDR1 is MGHRA, CDR2 YSYEKL. The CDR3 is 15 amino acids. For the CDR3, the DNA is TGCGCCAGCAGCCAGCCGTTAGCGGGAAGAGATACGCAGTATTTT. Translation gives CASSQPLAGRDTQYF.

The J gene is TRBJ2-1, the V gene TRBV5-6, with 9 bases fitting TRBD2. The V gene's germline CDR1 is SGHDT and CDR2 YYEEEE. V was pared by 4 bases and J by 6 bases, with 11 bases of the junction left unmatched. This CDR3 comprises 16 residues. This chain's CDR3 is CASSTLAGVGFNEQFF. DNA of the CDR3: TGTGCCAGCAGCACCTTAGCGGGAGTTGGTTTCAATGAGCAGTTCTTC.

About this clone: With a much larger clone just one base away, this may be a read error. The chain joins TRBV6-1 to TRBJ1-1; no clear D gene. V was cut by 6 bases and J by 3 bases, with 5 bases left in between. The germline V gene has CDR1 MNHNS and CDR2 SASEGT. This CDR3 is 11 amino acids long. CDR3 residues: CASRRDTEAFF. The CDR3 nucleotides are TGTGCCAGCAGGAGGGACACTGAAGCTTTCTTT.

This chain joins TRBV10-2 and TRBJ2-1; possibly TRBD1 for D (5 bases). Trimming pared 3 bases from V and 6 bases from J, leaving 12 bases between. CDR3 length: 14 amino acids. Germline-derived CDR1 and CDR2 are WSHSY and SAAADI. CDR3 loop: CASSDVVRGNEQFF. The CDR3 region has the DNA TGCGCCAGCAGTGATGTCGTAAGGGGCAATGAGCAGTTCTTC.

The chain links TRBV7-2 to TRBJ2-7; D might be TRBD2 (5 bases). Trimming cost V 1 base and J 0 bases, with 13 bases left between them. There are 16 residues in the CDR3. Germline values: CDR1 SGHTA, CDR2 FQGNSA. CDR3: CASSLGPGSGSYEQYF. CDR3 DNA sequence: TGTGCCAGCAGCTTAGGCCCGGGATCGGGCTCCTACGAGCAGTACTTC.

At least ten counts were recorded for this clone. V usage is TRBV11-2 and J usage is TRBJ1-1, with D possibly TRBD1 on 5 matching bases. Germline assignment: CDR1 SGHAT and CDR2 FQNNGV. V lost 5 bases to trimming and J lost 4 bases, with 14 bases between them. The length of the CDR3 is 14 residues. Here the CDR3 reads CASSLKGWGTEAFF. The CDR3 coding sequence is TGTGCCAGCAGCCTCAAGGGGTGGGGCACTGAAGCTTTCTTT.

This clone was seen only a few times. This chain connects TRBV2 to TRBJ2-1; 7 nucleotides align to TRBD2. From germline, CDR1 is SNHLY and CDR2 FYNNEI. Trimming cost V 4 bases and J 12 bases; bases outside gene matches: 3. The CDR3 spans 11 residues. As DNA, the CDR3 is TGTGCCAGCAGTGGGGAGGGTAGGCAGTTCTTC. It is translated as CASSGEGRQFF.